The 19 T cell receptor beta chains reported below all come from one sample, sequenced in a study of T-cell reconstitution after alpha-beta-depleted transplantation in children. Using unique molecular identifiers, the investigators prepared the TCRbeta library. TCRdb ran MiXCR on the PCR reads and lists one entry per CDR3 protein. This table holds hundreds of thousands of distinct CDR3 sequences, 10% to 15% found once. The sample in question was PBMCs, mostly from graft donor cells, obtained 360 days after TCRalphabeta/CD19-depleted stem cell transplant. The receptors stem from a male patient aged 10 to 17 who had a stem cell transplant for acute myeloid leukemia, so the T cells may come from the graft donor.

V usage is TRBV14 and J usage is TRBJ2-2; TRBD2 matches at 8 bases. The CDR3 is 16 residues long. Trimming at V came to 3 bases and at J to 6 bases, leaving 9 bases not matched to a gene. The germline gives CDR1 SGHDN, CDR2 FVKESK. The CDR3 bases are TGTGCCAGCAGCCAGCTAGCGGGCCGCGGGGCCGGGGAGCTGTTTTTT. Translation: CASSQLAGRGAGELFF.

The chain employs TRBV20-1 and TRBJ2-3, with TRBD2 identical over 11 bases. The CDR3 is made up of 14 amino acids. Germline V gene sequence: CDR1 DFQATT, CDR2 SNEGSKA (reference sequence). V lost 6 bases, J lost 4 bases, and 6 bases stayed unmatched. This CDR3 is CSAFSGRGADTQYF. CDR3 DNA: TGCAGTGCGTTTAGCGGGAGGGGGGCAGATACGCAGTATTTT.

The gene calls are TRBV11-1 and TRBJ2-1; unclear D gene. V was trimmed by 5 bases and J by 6 bases, leaving 32 bases between them. Germline-derived CDR1 and CDR2 are SGHAT and FQDESV (reference sequence). The CDR3 consists of 20 residues. The CDR3 protein is CASSLHSRPPSSKTTNEQFF. CDR3 nucleotide sequence: TGTGCCAGCAGCCTACACAGCCGACCCCCTTCTTCTAAAACGACCAATGAGCAGTTCTTC.

This clonotype was detected many times. The rearrangement joins TRBV6-5 to TRBJ2-1, with D tentatively TRBD2 (6 bases). Germline-derived CDR1 and CDR2 are MNHEY and SVGAGI. Trimming cost V 11 bases and J 9 bases, with 14 bases left between them. This CDR3 spans 11 amino acids. CDR3 nucleotides: TGTGCCGTACGCGGGGTCGGTGAGCAGTTCTTC. Its protein product is CAVRGVGEQFF.

The CDR3 nucleotides read TGTGCCAGCAGTTTCAGGTACAGGGGGACGGCCGGAGAAGGCTACGAGCAGTACTTC. The encoded protein is CASSFRYRGTAGEGYEQYF. This chain uses TRBV28 with TRBJ2-7; TRBD1 aligns across 8 bases. CDR1 is MDHEN and CDR2 is SYDVKM in the germline V gene. The CDR3 has 19 amino acids. The ends lost 3 bases at V and 3 bases at J; junction bases unmatched: 19.

The rearrangement links TRBV20-1 to TRBJ2-1; either TRBD1 or TRBD2 may fit D (5 bases each). Germline V gene sequence: CDR1 DFQATT, CDR2 SNEGSKA (reference sequence). Trimming stripped 1 base from V and 0 bases from J, with 16 bases between. This CDR3 comprises 17 residues. Written as DNA, the CDR3 is TGCAGTGCTAGAGGAGGGGCTAGCCGCAGCTCCTACAATGAGCAGTTCTTC. Its protein is CSARGGASRSSYNEQFF.

The rearrangement links TRBV4-3 to TRBJ2-1, with a weak D call TRBD1 (6 bases). Germline loops: CDR1 LGHNA, CDR2 YSLEER. Trimming removed 2 bases from V and 9 bases from J, with 17 bases in between. This CDR3 region has 15 residues. For the CDR3, the DNA is TGCGCCAGCAGCCAACCTGGACAGCAAAGTTCTGAGCAGTTCTTC. This sequence encodes CASSQPGQQSSEQFF.

This clonotype was seen a few times. The chain carries TRBV7-2 and TRBJ1-2, with D perhaps TRBD1 (5 bases). This CDR3 is 13 amino acids long. Trimming stripped 3 bases from V and 1 base from J, with 6 bases between. Germline CDR1 and CDR2: SGHTA and FQGNSA. CDR3 loop: CASSLGDNYGYTF. In nucleotides, the CDR3 is TGTGCCAGCAGCTTGGGGGATAACTATGGCTACACCTTC.

This chain connects TRBV29-1 to TRBJ1-2, with D hard to call. Germline V lookup: CDR1 SQVTM, CDR2 ANQGSEA. The CDR3 is made up of 11 amino acids. The V end was cut by 3 bases, the J end by 6 bases, with 8 bases between. CDR3 protein: CSVDFAHGYTF. In DNA, the CDR3 is TGCAGCGTTGATTTTGCCCATGGCTACACCTTC.

The CDR3, as DNA: TGTGCCACTACACCAACTAGCGGGAAATCTTACGAGCAGTACTTC. This gives the protein CATTPTSGKSYEQYF. The chain recombines TRBV2 with TRBJ2-7; 10 bases fit TRBD2. Germline loops: CDR1 SNHLY, CDR2 FYNNEI. The CDR3 extends over 15 amino acids. Germline trimming cut 10 bases from V and 4 bases from J; bases unmatched to any gene: 13.

In this sample, this clonotype turned up a few times. The rearrangement joins TRBV28 to TRBJ2-7; TRBD2 might be the D (6 bases). CDR3 size: 15 residues. Germline values: CDR1 MDHEN, CDR2 SYDVKM. V lost 2 bases and J lost 7, with 18 bases in between. The CDR3, as DNA: TGTGCCAGCAGTTTAGTTGGGGGGTCCGACGGGGAGCAGTACTTC. Protein sequence: CASSLVGGSDGEQYF.

The genes are TRBV27 and TRBJ1-2; tentatively, D is TRBD1 (5 bases). Germline V gene sequence: CDR1 MNHEY, CDR2 SMNVEV (reference sequence). The length of the CDR3 is 13 residues. The germline V and J ends were trimmed by 5 bases and 6 bases, with 13 bases remaining between them. CDR3 residues: CASSLGDSDGYTF. DNA for the CDR3: TGTGCCAGCAGTCTAGGGGATTCGGATGGCTACACCTTC.

The chain carries TRBV7-6 and TRBJ2-3; perhaps TRBD1 as D (7 bases). CDR1 and CDR2 (germline): SGHVS, FNYEAQ. The germline V and J ends were trimmed by 3 bases and 2 bases, with 15 bases remaining between them. This CDR3 is built from 16 residues. The CDR3 DNA reads as TGTGCCAGCAGCTTCGAGGGGGCGGGGATCACAGATACGCAGTATTTT. Protein product: CASSFEGAGITDTQYF.

This clonotype has just a few counts. The chain carries TRBV3-1 and TRBJ2-7; possible D gene TRBD1, 5 bases. V dropped 4 bases and J dropped 3 bases, with 10 bases sitting between them. The CDR3 loop spans 13 amino acids. Germline lookup yields CDR1 LGHDT and CDR2 YNNKEL (reference sequence). CDR3 DNA: TGTGCCAGCAGCCGCGGACACCTCTACGAGCAGTACTTC. Its translation: CASSRGHLYEQYF.

This chain connects TRBV24-1 to TRBJ2-1; D is unclear. CDR3 length: 13 amino acids. V dropped 7 bases and J dropped 10 bases, with 16 bases sitting between them. CDR1 is KGHDR, CDR2 SFDVKD, per germline. CDR3 residues: CATRSLGVKEQFF. For the CDR3, the DNA is TGTGCCACCAGATCCCTAGGAGTCAAGGAGCAGTTCTTC.

This chain links TRBV20-1 with TRBJ2-3; 8 bases are a match to TRBD2. V shed 3 bases and J 6 bases; nucleotides not matched to a gene: 11. The germline V gene has CDR1 DFQATT and CDR2 SNEGSKA (reference sequence). This CDR3 spans 15 amino acids. Here the CDR3 reads CSASFLPRGGDTQYF. CDR3 DNA sequence: TGCAGTGCTAGTTTTCTGCCCCGGGGGGGGGATACGCAGTATTTT.

This clonotype has just a few counts. This chain uses TRBV7-3 with TRBJ2-2; 8 bases agree with TRBD1. Per the germline V gene, CDR1 is SGHTA and CDR2 is FQGTGA. V lost 2 bases and J lost 7; bases outside the gene matches: 6. The CDR3 is 15 residues long. In DNA form, the CDR3 reads TGTGCCAGCAGCTTACGACAGGGGAGCTTCGGGGAGCTGTTTTTT. Translation: CASSLRQGSFGELFF. The whole variable domain, filled in from reference TRBV7-3 and TRBJ2-2, reads GAGVSQTPSNKVTEKGKYVELRCDPISGHTALYWYRQSLGQGPEFLIYFQGTGAADDSGLPNDRFFAVRPEGSVSTLKIQRTERGDSAVYLCASSLRQGSFGELFFGEGSRLTVL.

This clonotype was counted at least ten times. The gene calls are TRBV27 and TRBJ2-3; D is unresolved. The CDR3 contains 12 residues. CDR1 and CDR2 from the germline V gene are MNHEY and SMNVEV (reference sequence). V lost 2 bases and J lost 6, with 6 bases in between. Written as DNA, the CDR3 is TGTGCCAGCAGTTTACTGGGCGATACGCAGTATTTT. Amino acid sequence: CASSLLGDTQYF.

The chain links TRBV20-1 to TRBJ1-5; D gene uncertain. V was clipped by 3 bases and J by 0 bases, with 9 bases between them. The CDR3 sequence is 14 residues long. CDR1 is DFQATT and CDR2 is SNEGSKA in the germline V gene (reference sequence). In DNA form, the CDR3 reads TGCAGTGCTAGTTGGGGTCCTAGCAATCAGCCCCAGCATTTT. As protein: CSASWGPSNQPQHF.